The sequence of this TCR beta chain was determined in a study of patients with pleural tuberculosis. A few counts support this clonotype. MiXCR, run by TCRdb on the reads, gives a single entry per CDR3 protein. The sample shows 45,000 to 55,000 distinct CDR3 sequences, less than 9.5% of them seen only once. The sequence came from a human donor with pleural tuberculosis.

DNA of the CDR3: TGTGCCAGTAGTTTTGGACAGGGAAACATTCAGTACTTC. It translates to CASSFGQGNIQYF. The chain is built from TRBV19 and TRBJ2-4; 8 bases match TRBD1. V trimming: 5 bases; J trimming: 6 bases; junction bases outside the gene matches: 3. The CDR3 totals 13 residues. Germline CDR1 LNHDA, CDR2 SQIVND (reference sequence).